This T cell receptor beta chain was recorded in a study of cytomegalovirus exposure and HLA in healthy donors. The overall study: Prior work identified 95 million to 120 million unique TCR beta sequences in some 180 million T cells. The study's early data release held approximately 91 million unique TCRs from HLA-typed donors. Study-wide results and limits: Later analysis associated a missense DCLRE1C variant with TCR beta V- and J-gene trimming.

A note on this clone: The antigen is not known.

This CDR3 spans 14 amino acids. The J segment lost 3 bases and the V segment lost 2 bases, leaving 1 base of the junction unmatched. The germline V gene encodes CDR1 MGHDK and CDR2 SYGVNS. In the PCR, 60 Vbeta and 13 Jbeta primers were used. Per the study methods: Counted up in a later analysis, unique TCR beta chains came to about 80 million, with about 9.9 million shared. This table comes from immunoSEQ multiplex PCR, and its TCRdb copy is limited to in-frame clones, with some not included. That table furnishes V, J and clone size, whereas the DNA furnished D and trimming. Its table lists 100,000 to 150,000 clones.

The sequencing sample was made of PBMCs. This receptor was identified in a man younger than 35 in good health and CMV-seronegative. The chain carries TRBV25-1 and TRBJ2-1; 7 nucleotides match TRBD1. CDR3 DNA: TGTGCCAGCAGTGAAGGACAGGACTACAATGAGCAGTTCTTC. Its translation is CASSEGQDYNEQFF.